Listed here are 19 T cell receptor beta chains from one sample, sequenced in a study of beta chain features in type 1 diabetes. Reverse transcribing all isolated RNA meant expressed TCRB transcripts were sequenced. Repertoires were generated with immunoSEQ multiplex PCR, while TCRdb's copy carries only in-frame clones and drops some. The repertoire includes around 430,000 clones, approximately 30% of them detected once, and almost 0.065% sits in the top ten. What was sequenced was naive CD4+ T cells from blood. These receptor sequences come from a man aged 18 to 29 in good health.

This clone came up a few times. The chain links TRBV7-2 to TRBJ2-1; tentatively, D is TRBD1 (6 bases). This CDR3 is built from 15 residues. With 3 bases removed from V and 3 bases from J, the gap between germline ends came to 12 bases. Germline lookup yields CDR1 SGHTA and CDR2 FQGNSA. The CDR3 DNA reads as TGTGCCAGCAGCTTCGGAATACAGGGCTACAATGAGCAGTTCTTC. This codes for CASSFGIQGYNEQFF.

This clone was counted a few times. J is TRBJ2-6 and V is TRBV7-3, with D perhaps matching TRBD1 (5 bases). The germline CDR1 and CDR2 sequences are SGHTA and FQGTGA. The V and J ends lost 5 bases and 0 bases respectively, with 8 bases between them. CDR3 size: 15 residues. The CDR3: CASSVDSSGANVLTF. The CDR3 bases are TGTGCCAGCAGCGTTGACAGCTCTGGGGCCAACGTCCTGACTTTC.

Only a few counts were recorded for this clone. The chain recombines TRBV9 with TRBJ2-4; TRBD2 agrees at 9 bases. J gave up 11 bases and V 0 bases, and 6 bases lay outside the gene matches. CDR1 and CDR2 (germline): SGDLS, YYNGEE. This CDR3 is built from 14 residues. Here the CDR3 DNA reads TGTGCCAGCAGCGTAGAGGTAGCGGGAGTCGTTCAGTACTTC. It encodes CASSVEVAGVVQYF.

This clone showed up just a few times. The same CDR3 can be traced to other DNA sequences in this sample. The chain combines TRBV7-2 with TRBJ2-2; D uncertain. Trimming left V 0 bases short and J 0 bases short, with 2 bases between. Germline V gene data show CDR1 as SGHTA and CDR2 as FQGNSA. The CDR3 is 14 amino acids. CDR3 amino acids: CASSLAANTGELFF. The CDR3 DNA sequence: TGTGCCAGCAGCTTAGCAGCGAACACCGGGGAGCTGTTTTTT.

The V and J genes are TRBV28 and TRBJ2-1, with a tentative D call TRBD2 (5 bases). Germline CDR1 and CDR2: MDHEN and SYDVKM. The CDR3 runs 11 residues. The CDR3, as DNA: TGTGCAAGCGGTTCCTACAATGAGCAGTTCTTC. Protein: CASGSYNEQFF.

The genes are TRBV5-6 and TRBJ1-2; maybe TRBD1 (6 bases). Trimming shortened V by 5 bases and J by 5 bases, and 10 bases separated the two germline ends. The germline V gene has CDR1 SGHDT and CDR2 YYEEEE. The CDR3 has 12 residues. The CDR3 DNA reads TGTGCCAGCAGTCGGACAGTTTATGGCTACACCTTC. Encoded protein: CASSRTVYGYTF.

This clone was found a few times. The chain is built from TRBV29-1 and TRBJ2-5; D possibly matches TRBD1 or TRBD2 (5 bases each). The germline V gene encodes CDR1 SQVTM and CDR2 ANQGSEA. The CDR3 spans 11 residues. V was pared by 8 bases and J by 4 bases, with 11 bases between. This CDR3 is CSLGGGETQYF. CDR3 sequence (DNA): TGCAGCCTTGGTGGGGGAGAGACCCAGTACTTC.

This clone was found a few times. The gene calls are TRBV4-2 and TRBJ2-1; D is unresolved. V lost 0 bases and J lost 6, with 6 bases in between. The CDR3 totals 13 residues. CDR1 and CDR2 from the germline V gene are LGHNA and YNFKEQ. The DNA of the CDR3 is TGTGCCAGCAGCCAAGATACGGGCAATGAGCAGTTCTTC. Its translation is CASSQDTGNEQFF.

This clone was recorded a few times. This sequence joins TRBV30 and TRBJ1-2; a weak D match, TRBD1 (5 bases). Trimming removed 1 base from V and 4 bases from J, with 13 bases in between. The CDR3 sequence is 14 residues long. CDR1 and CDR2 from the germline V gene are GTSNPN and SVGIG (reference sequence). This chain's CDR3 is CAWSGLLTAYGYTF. The CDR3 DNA reads as TGTGCCTGGAGTGGCTTACTGACAGCCTATGGCTACACCTTC.

The V gene is TRBV9, the J gene TRBJ2-2, with 11 bases fitting TRBD2. From germline, CDR1 is SGDLS and CDR2 YYNGEE. V gave up 3 bases and J gave up 3 bases; unmatched junction bases: 4. There are 16 residues in the CDR3. CDR3 sequence (DNA): TGTGCCAGCAGCGGCTCTAGCGGGAGGTACACCGGGGAGCTGTTTTTT. It translates to CASSGSSGRYTGELFF.

This clone was recorded a few times. The chain has TRBV5-1 and TRBJ2-5; 12 bases agree with TRBD1. The J call could be wrong; TRBJ2-7 is a better fit for the DNA end. The CDR3 runs to 15 residues. The germline V gene encodes CDR1 SGHRS and CDR2 YFSETQ. The CDR3 loop reads CASSYPGTGGHEQYF. CDR3 in DNA: TGCGCCAGCAGCTACCCGGGGACAGGGGGCCACGAGCAGTACTTC.

Notes on this clone: The same CDR3 also results from other DNA sequences found in this sample. This sequence joins TRBV29-1 and TRBJ2-7; no clear D. Deletions cut 1 base from V and 1 base from J, with 2 bases between. Germline V gene data show CDR1 as SQVTM and CDR2 as ANQGSEA. The CDR3 runs 11 residues. Here the CDR3 DNA reads TGCAGCGTTGAAGGATCCTACGAGCAGTACTTC. Protein: CSVEGSYEQYF.

There are a few counts of this clone. V usage is TRBV7-3 and J usage is TRBJ2-4, with 7 bases fitting TRBD1. Unmatched junction bases numbered 4, after V lost 3 bases and J lost 5 bases. This CDR3 comprises 14 residues. Germline V lookup: CDR1 SGHTA, CDR2 FQGTGA. The CDR3 nucleotides read TGTGCCAGCAGCTTGACAGGGATGGAAAACATTCAGTACTTC. This codes for CASSLTGMENIQYF.

The CDR3 coding sequence is TGCAGCGTTGAAGTTACTAGTTCCTACGAGCAGTACTTC. Encoded protein: CSVEVTSSYEQYF. V is TRBV29-1 and J is TRBJ2-7, with D perhaps matching TRBD2 (5 bases). The germline CDR1 and CDR2 sequences are SQVTM and ANQGSEA. This CDR3 comprises 13 residues. The V gene lost 1 base and the J gene lost 1 base, with 8 bases spanning the gap.

CDR3 DNA sequence: TGTGCCAGCAGCCAGTATGGGGTCCTCATAGCGAGCGAGCAGTACTTC. Amino acid sequence: CASSQYGVLIASEQYF. This rearrangement joins TRBV28 to TRBJ2-7; D is possibly TRBD2 (5 bases). The CDR3 length is 16 residues. V was shortened by 6 bases and J by 6 bases, with 24 bases between the two germline ends. CDR1 is MDHEN, CDR2 SYDVKM, per germline.

V gene TRBV5-1 combines with J gene TRBJ2-1; no reliable D call. V gave up 4 bases and J gave up 9 bases, with 11 bases separating them. Germline lookup yields CDR1 SGHRS and CDR2 YFSETQ. The CDR3 loop spans 12 amino acids. The CDR3 sequence is CASSPDVGEQFF. The CDR3 DNA reads as TGCGCCAGCAGCCCGGATGTCGGTGAGCAGTTCTTC.

This clone has more than one count but fewer than ten. This chain links TRBV4-2 with TRBJ2-3, with 9 bases aligning to TRBD1. CDR1 LGHNA and CDR2 YNFKEQ come from the germline V gene. Trimming removed 3 bases from V and 5 bases from J; junction bases left unmatched: 3. The CDR3 contains 14 residues. This chain's CDR3 is CASSQGQGGDTQYF. The CDR3 nucleotides are TGTGCCAGCAGCCAGGGACAGGGCGGAGATACGCAGTATTTT.

The rearrangement links TRBV11-3 to TRBJ2-6; D is possibly TRBD1 (6 bases). The germline V and J ends were trimmed by 5 bases and 4 bases, with 12 bases remaining between them. This CDR3 is 15 amino acids long. The germline CDR1 and CDR2 sequences are SGHNT and YENEEA. This CDR3 is CASSLGGSGANVLTF. The CDR3 nucleotides are TGTGCCAGCAGCCTAGGGGGATCCGGGGCCAACGTCCTGACTTTC.

The chain employs TRBV15 and TRBJ1-2; D call uncertain. V gave up 1 base and J gave up 8 bases, with 8 bases separating them. This CDR3 contains 12 residues. Germline V lookup: CDR1 LNHNV, CDR2 YYDKDF (reference sequence). This CDR3 reads CATSRAVGGYTF. The CDR3 region has the DNA TGTGCCACCAGCAGAGCCGTCGGGGGCTACACCTTC.